The 30 T cell receptor beta chains reported below all come from one sample, sequenced in a study of post-analysis software for immune sequencing data. Notes on the study in general: TRBV5-6, TRBV5-1 and TRBV20-1 belonged to a set of roughly five TRBV segments that were more frequent in patients than controls.

Their target antigens are unknown. cDNA libraries for TCR beta contained unique molecular identifiers. TCRdb passed the PCR reads through MiXCR, listing each CDR3 protein once. This sample has 750,000 to 950,000 distinct CDR3 sequences, with roughly half found just once. Sequencing used blood. These receptors originate from a girl aged 10 to 17 with multiple sclerosis.

This clonotype was observed a handful of times. The gene calls are TRBV29-1 and TRBJ2-7; no reliable D call. Trimming left V 0 bases short and J 0 bases short, with 9 bases between. Germline values: CDR1 SQVTM, CDR2 ANQGSEA. The CDR3 has 14 amino acids. CDR3: CSVEDWPSSYEQYF. The CDR3 bases are TGCAGCGTTGAAGATTGGCCGAGCTCCTACGAGCAGTACTTC.

This chain joins TRBV7-2 and TRBJ2-1; D is perhaps TRBD1 (6 bases). From germline, CDR1 is SGHTA and CDR2 FQGNSA. V dropped 3 bases and J dropped 5 bases, with 17 bases sitting between them. The CDR3 covers 16 residues. CDR3 nucleotides: TGTGCCAGCAGCTTGCCGGGACATTCACGGGACAATGAGCAGTTCTTC. Its protein product is CASSLPGHSRDNEQFF.

The chain carries TRBV20-1 and TRBJ2-1, with 10 bases fitting TRBD1. The DNA end favors TRBJ2-7, so the J call may be wrong. The CDR3 is 15 amino acids. Germline-derived CDR1 and CDR2 are DFQATT and SNEGSKA (reference sequence). CDR3: CSAGAATGGLSEQYF. The CDR3 DNA is TGCAGTGCTGGAGCCGCGACAGGGGGCTTAAGCGAGCAGTACTTC.

The chain couples TRBV15 to TRBJ2-4, with D perhaps matching TRBD1 (6 bases). This CDR3 has 17 residues. With 0 bases removed from V and 2 bases from J, the gap between germline ends came to 14 bases. Looked up from germline, CDR1 is LNHNV and CDR2 is YYDKDF (reference sequence). This chain's CDR3 is CATSRDLGGLPKNIQYF. CDR3 bases: TGTGCCACCAGCAGAGATCTAGGGGGTCTGCCCAAAAACATTCAGTACTTC.

The chain combines TRBV6-6 with TRBJ2-3, with 7 bases identical to TRBD1. Germline values: CDR1 MNHNY, CDR2 SVGAGI (reference sequence). This CDR3 has 15 residues. The V gene end was trimmed by 6 bases and the J gene end by 1 base; junction bases not matched to a gene: 7. The CDR3 reads CASSPDRVRTDTQYF. For the CDR3, the DNA is TGTGCCAGCAGCCCCGACAGGGTTCGCACAGATACGCAGTATTTT.

The rearrangement uses TRBV7-2 and TRBJ2-1; 9 bases map to TRBD2. With V trimmed by 8 bases and J by 8 bases, 16 bases remained unmatched. Germline CDR1 is SGHTA and CDR2 is FQGNSA. This CDR3 is 16 amino acids long. CDR3 sequence: CASSLAAGGRRDEQFF. The CDR3 DNA is TGTGCCAGCTCACTAGCGGCGGGAGGGCGAAGAGATGAGCAGTTCTTC.

This clonotype was seen a handful of times. This sequence joins TRBV6-5 and TRBJ2-5; 13 bases fit TRBD2. Trimming removed 6 bases from V and 2 bases from J; junction bases left unmatched: 3. The V gene's germline CDR1 is MNHEY and CDR2 SVGAGI. This CDR3 is built from 15 residues. In DNA, the CDR3 is TGTGCCAGCAGACAACTAGCGGGAGGGCAAGAGACCCAGTACTTC. Translation gives CASRQLAGGQETQYF.

In its sample, this clonotype was seen a few times. The chain employs TRBV7-2 and TRBJ2-4; D could derive from TRBD1 or TRBD2 (6 bases each). The closer fit of TRBJ2-7 to the DNA end suggests the J call may be wrong. This CDR3 is 14 amino acids long. Germline V CDR1 and CDR2: SGHTA, FQGNSA. The CDR3: CASSSGGLSSEQYF. CDR3 sequence (DNA): TGTGCCAGCAGCTCCGGGGGCCTCTCGAGCGAGCAGTACTTC.

The V and J genes are TRBV20-1 and TRBJ2-4; 13 bases match TRBD2. The J call may be in error: the DNA end matches TRBJ2-5 better. The CDR3 runs to 15 residues. The germline CDR1 and CDR2 sequences are DFQATT and SNEGSKA (reference sequence). CDR3: CSATQLAGGQETQYF. The CDR3 DNA reads as TGCAGTGCTACACAACTAGCGGGAGGGCAGGAGACCCAGTACTTC.

This clonotype showed up just a few times. Here the CDR3 DNA reads TGCGCCAGCAGCTTGACCACGGGAGAGGTCAAAAACATTCAGTACTTC. Translation: CASSLTTGEVKNIQYF. The chain is built from TRBV5-1 and TRBJ2-4, with a weak D call TRBD2 (6 bases). Germline V CDR1 and CDR2: SGHRS, YFSETQ. This CDR3 is 16 amino acids long. With 1 base removed from V and 3 bases from J, the gap between germline ends came to 14 bases.

This clonotype has more than one count but fewer than ten. The chain carries TRBV5-6 and TRBJ2-1, with D perhaps being TRBD1 or TRBD2 (5 bases each). The CDR3 spans 14 residues. V gave up 7 bases and J gave up 1 base, with 12 bases separating them. The germline CDR1 and CDR2 sequences are SGHDT and YYEEEE. CDR3 sequence: CASGGVGSYNEQFF. The CDR3 nucleotides read TGTGCCAGCGGGGGAGTGGGGTCCTACAATGAGCAGTTCTTC.

This clonotype appeared a few times. CDR3 sequence reads: CASSRNGRLAAETQYF. The CDR3 DNA is TGTGCCAGCAGCCGCAACGGAAGACTAGCAGCAGAGACCCAGTACTTC. The chain uses TRBV7-9 and TRBJ2-5; 7 nucleotides align to TRBD2. CDR1 is SEHNR, CDR2 FQNEAQ, per germline (reference sequence). The V gene end was trimmed by 5 bases and the J gene end by 4 bases; junction bases not matched to a gene: 13. The CDR3 has 16 amino acids. Full variable domain (remainder filled in from reference TRBV7-9 and TRBJ2-5): DTGVSQNPRHKITKRGQNVTFRCDPISEHNRLYWYRQTLGQGPEFLTYFQNEAQLEKSRLLSDRFSAERPKGSFSTLEIQRTEQGDSAMYLCASSRNGRLAAETQYFGPGTRLLVL.

V and J are TRBV6-5 and TRBJ2-1; D is unclear. The CDR3 runs 17 residues. Trimming took off 4 bases at V and 0 bases at J, with 16 bases between the two ends. Per germline, CDR1 MNHEY and CDR2 SVGAGI. In DNA form, the CDR3 reads TGTGCCAGCAGTTCCGGTGGGCACCTGAGCTCCTACAATGAGCAGTTCTTC. It translates to CASSSGGHLSSYNEQFF.

V is TRBV13 and J is TRBJ1-1, with 8 bases lining up with TRBD1. The trim removed 5 bases at V and 3 bases at J, leaving 2 bases unmatched. Germline assignment: CDR1 PRHDT and CDR2 FYEKMQ (reference sequence). The CDR3 extends over 13 amino acids. CDR3 residues: CASSTDRDTEAFF. The CDR3 DNA reads as TGTGCCAGCAGCACGGACAGGGACACTGAAGCTTTCTTT.

This clonotype was recorded a few times. The chain links TRBV5-1 to TRBJ2-6; 9 nucleotides line up with TRBD1. Germline CDR1 and CDR2: SGHRS and YFSETQ. Trimming cost V 1 base and J 4 bases; bases outside gene matches: 9. The CDR3 is made up of 18 amino acids. The CDR3 coding sequence is TGCGCCAGCAGCTTGAGGGGGACAGGGTTAGACGGGGCCAACGTCCTGACTTTC. Residues: CASSLRGTGLDGANVLTF.

Comment on this clonotype: Germline is not matched at one junction end, which may reflect a read error. V and J are TRBV6-1 and TRBJ2-7; 7 bases fit TRBD2. The CDR3 is made up of 13 amino acids. Germline CDR1 MNHNS, CDR2 SASEGT. As DNA, the CDR3 is TGTGCCAGCAGGGAAGCGGGACGAGGTGAGCAGTACTTC. The encoded protein is CASREAGRGEQYF.

This rearrangement joins TRBV5-1 to TRBJ1-2, with 8 bases that match TRBD1. Germline V gene sequence: CDR1 SGHRS, CDR2 YFSETQ. CDR3 length: 15 amino acids. With V trimmed by 0 bases and J by 8 bases, 9 bases remained unmatched. CDR3 DNA sequence: TGCGCCAGCAGCTTGGAGACACGGACAGGGCGCGGCTACACCTTC. This translates into CASSLETRTGRGYTF.

The chain uses TRBV29-1 and TRBJ2-4; 8 bases agree with TRBD2. V shed 2 bases, J shed 7 bases, and the junction held 1 base outside the gene matches. The CDR3 has 12 residues. The V gene's germline CDR1 is SQVTM and CDR2 ANQGSEA. The CDR3 loop is CSVESGGNIQYF. DNA for the CDR3: TGCAGCGTTGAATCGGGGGGGAACATTCAGTACTTC.

The chain employs TRBV29-1 and TRBJ1-2; D is unresolved. This CDR3 is built from 12 residues. CDR1 SQVTM and CDR2 ANQGSEA come from the germline V gene. The germline V and J ends were trimmed by 3 bases and 0 bases, with 5 bases remaining between them. This chain's CDR3 is CSVDDANYGYTF. CDR3 in DNA: TGCAGCGTTGACGACGCTAACTATGGCTACACCTTC.

CDR3 residues: CASSPTRTGGTEAFF. CDR3 nucleotide sequence: TGTGCCAGCAGTCCTACTCGGACAGGGGGCACTGAAGCTTTCTTT. The J gene is TRBJ1-1, the V gene TRBV7-2; 10 bases match TRBD1. The CDR3 is 15 amino acids. V dropped 6 bases and J dropped 4; count of bases not matched to a gene: 8. In germline, CDR1 is SGHTA, CDR2 FQGNSA.

This chain uses TRBV20-1 with TRBJ2-1; TRBD2 matches at 9 bases. From germline, CDR1 is DFQATT and CDR2 SNEGSKA (reference sequence). V trimming: 1 base; J trimming: 10 bases; junction bases outside the gene matches: 14. CDR3 size: 16 residues. The CDR3: CSARGELAGFSYEQFF. The CDR3 DNA is TGCAGTGCTAGAGGGGAACTAGCGGGCTTCTCCTACGAGCAGTTCTTC.

This clonotype was seen a few times. The J gene is TRBJ2-1, the V gene TRBV15, with 10 bases matching TRBD2. Germline CDR1 is LNHNV and CDR2 is YYDKDF (reference sequence). This CDR3 region has 20 residues. J gave up 4 bases and V 0 bases, and 15 bases lay outside the gene matches. The CDR3 DNA sequence: TGTGCCACCAGCAGAGACCGACTAGCGGGTGGGACCCTCACGTACAATGAGCAGTTCTTC. Protein sequence: CATSRDRLAGGTLTYNEQFF. The variable domain in full, completed from reference TRBV15 and TRBJ2-1, reads DAMVIQNPRYQVTQFGKPVTLSCSQTLNHNVMYWYQQKSSQAPKLLFHYYDKDFNNEADTPDNFQSRRPNTSFCFLDIRSPGLGDTAMYLCATSRDRLAGGTLTYNEQFFGPGTRLTVL.

The rearrangement uses TRBV7-2 and TRBJ2-3; no reliable D call. Germline V gives CDR1 SGHTA, CDR2 FQGNSA. V was cut by 5 bases and J by 7 bases, with 16 bases left in between. The CDR3 spans 14 residues. CDR3: CASSPRTGSNTQYF. The CDR3 DNA reads as TGTGCCAGCAGCCCTAGGACCGGGTCGAATACGCAGTATTTT.

This clonotype has more than one count but fewer than ten. V gene TRBV19 combines with J gene TRBJ2-7, with D tentatively TRBD2 (7 bases). Looked up from germline, CDR1 is LNHDA and CDR2 is SQIVND (reference sequence). Trimming cost V 8 bases and J 7 bases, with 15 bases left between them. This CDR3 has 12 amino acids. The CDR3 protein is CASGQTGGEQYF. CDR3 coding DNA: TGTGCCAGTGGACAGACCGGGGGGGAGCAGTACTTC.

The rearrangement links TRBV18 to TRBJ2-1, with 7 bases identical to TRBD2. Losses at the gene ends were 1 base for V and 0 bases for J; bases not matched to a gene: 3. From germline, CDR1 is KGHSH and CDR2 LQKENI. The CDR3 sequence is 16 residues long. CDR3 amino acids: CASSPQRGSSYNEQFF. The CDR3 region has the DNA TGTGCCAGCTCACCACAGCGGGGAAGCTCCTACAATGAGCAGTTCTTC.

The chain carries TRBV7-9 and TRBJ1-5, with a tentative D call TRBD1 (6 bases). CDR3 size: 16 residues. The germline CDR1 and CDR2 sequences are SEHNR and FQNEAQ (reference sequence). Trimming removed 4 bases from V and 1 base from J, with 14 bases in between. CDR3 coding DNA: TGTGCCAGCAGCTGGTGGGGGCAGGGAAGCAATCAGCCCCAGCATTTT. Its translation is CASSWWGQGSNQPQHF.

This clonotype was detected a few times. The chain employs TRBV9 and TRBJ2-7, with 8 positions matching TRBD2. Losses at the gene ends were 4 bases for V and 2 bases for J; bases not matched to a gene: 5. The CDR3 runs 14 residues. Looked up from germline, CDR1 is SGDLS and CDR2 is YYNGEE. The CDR3 spells CASSRGGITYEQYF. In nucleotides, the CDR3 is TGTGCCAGCAGCCGGGGGGGAATAACCTACGAGCAGTACTTC.

This clonotype was seen a handful of times. The rearrangement joins TRBV7-3 to TRBJ2-5, with 8 bases that match TRBD1. The CDR3 loop spans 17 amino acids. The germline gives CDR1 SGHTA, CDR2 FQGTGA. The junction had 7 bases not matched to a gene; V was cut back by 0 bases and J by 1 base. This CDR3 is CASSLTSDRELQETQYF. DNA of the CDR3: TGTGCCAGCAGCTTAACATCGGACAGGGAGCTCCAAGAGACCCAGTACTTC.

In this sample, this clonotype turned up a few times. The gene calls are TRBV5-1 and TRBJ2-3; no clear D. The germline gives CDR1 SGHRS, CDR2 YFSETQ. V was clipped by 0 bases and J by 5 bases, with 4 bases between them. The length of the CDR3 is 12 residues. CDR3 region: CASSLDLDTQYF. The CDR3 DNA reads TGCGCCAGCAGCTTGGACCTAGATACGCAGTATTTT.

This clonotype was recorded a few times. J is TRBJ1-4 and V is TRBV2, with TRBD1 identical over 7 bases. V shed 6 bases and J 8 bases; nucleotides not matched to a gene: 3. Germline V gene sequence: CDR1 SNHLY, CDR2 FYNNEI. CDR3 size: 12 residues. The CDR3 is CASRTGSEKLFF. In nucleotides, the CDR3 is TGTGCCAGCAGGACAGGGAGCGAAAAACTGTTTTTT.